This T cell receptor (beta chain) came from a study of cytomegalovirus exposure and HLA in healthy donors. PCR was performed using 60 Vbeta and 13 Jbeta primers. The repertoire was sequenced with immunoSEQ multiplex PCR; TCRdb's copy has only in-frame clones and lacks some. Seen here are 120,000 or so clones, over 60% observed once, and the top ten hold 2.5% to 3.5%. The CDR3 covers 12 residues. The V gene's germline CDR1 is SQVTM and CDR2 ANQGSEA. The V end was cut by 4 bases, the J end by 4 bases, with 7 bases between. The gene calls are TRBV29-1 and TRBJ2-2, with no clear D. This TCR was sampled from a woman aged 40 to 49 in good health and CMV-seropositive. Material for sequencing was PBMCs. The CDR3 is CSVGRATGELFF. The CDR3 nucleotides read TGCAGCGTTGGAAGAGCCACCGGGGAGCTGTTTTTT.